Here is one TCR beta chain with its context. The data were taken from a study of blood T cell repertoires in COVID-19. At the level of the study: PBMCs, B-cell-depleted T cells, or T cells were the source of the cDNA or gDNA that made up the material.

Germline CDR1 is MGHDK and CDR2 is SYGVNS. V was pared by 0 bases and J by 1 base, with 6 bases between. The CDR3 extends over 14 amino acids. Profiling relied on immunoSEQ multiplex PCR, and the TCRdb table lists in-frame clones only, not all of them. This sample yields 200,000 to 300,000 clones, of which 85% are seen a single time; over 5.5% belongs to the top ten. V usage is TRBV25-1 and J usage is TRBJ1-1, with D unclear. The sequence was obtained from an older woman with active or convalescent COVID-19. The sequenced material came from peripheral blood. The CDR3 region has the DNA TGTGCCAGCAGTGAATACGAGGGGAACACTGAAGCTTTCTTT. Its protein is CASSEYEGNTEAFF.